This T cell receptor beta chain was recorded in a study of PD-L1 blockade in urothelial cancer. The ends were cut back, 4 bases at V and 5 bases at J, with 17 bases in the middle. Germline CDR1 SEHNR, CDR2 FQNEAQ (reference sequence). The CDR3 extends over 15 amino acids. Spiking each PCR with synthetic TCR analog templates was performed. Clones were read by immunoSEQ multiplex PCR, and TCRdb kept only the in-frame ones, dropping some. The data show 15,000 to 20,000 clones, around 86% seen once. Time point meaning: peripheral blood 6 weeks after treatment start. The chain couples TRBV7-9 to TRBJ1-1, with TRBD1 as a possible D gene (6 bases). Sequencing was performed on PBMCs, taken around atezolizumab (anti-PD-L1) treatment. The sequence was obtained from a man aged 50 to 60 with urothelial cancer. The CDR3 DNA is TGTGCCAGCAGCTCCCGCTCGGGACATCGAACTGAAGCTTTCTTT. It is translated as CASSSRSGHRTEAFF.